The rows below give T cell receptor beta chains drawn from one sample of a study of Graves' ophthalmopathy and Graves' hyperthyroidism. TCRdb fed the multiplex PCR reads into MiXCR, producing one record per CDR3 protein. The table shows over a million distinct CDR3 sequences, with about 38% occurring only once. Sequencing was performed on peripheral blood or thyroid tissue (not recorded which). The receptors derive from an adult man with Graves' hyperthyroidism. Both conserved end residues are part of each CDR3. The D gene is left open where the match is weak. Clone size is not always given. Where it is, it says once, few, many or a class for expanded clones.

CASSVRESGYTF	TGTGCCAGCAGCGTCAGGGAGTCTGGCTACACCTTC	many	TRBV25-1	TRBJ1-2	-
CSARGYSEAFF	TGCAGCGCCCGGGGGTACTCTGAAGCTTTCTTT	-	TRBV29-1	TRBJ1-1	-
CASSDDRWQGMDYGYTF	TGTGCCAGCAGTGACGATCGTTGGCAGGGAATGGACTATGGCTACACCTTC	-	TRBV6-5	TRBJ1-2	-
CATSRPRGSGRSGGYNEQFF	TGTGCCACCAGCAGACCACGAGGTAGCGGGAGGTCGGGGGGTTACAATGAGCAGTTCTTC	-	TRBV15	TRBJ2-1	TRBD2
CSVGTGDGYGYTF	TGCAGCGTAGGGACAGGGGACGGCTATGGCTACACCTTC	many	TRBV29-1	TRBJ1-2	TRBD1
CASSLRSYGYTF	TGTGCCAGCAGCCTGCGGAGCTATGGCTACACCTTC	few	TRBV7-8	TRBJ1-2	-
CASSKGVAGAETQYF	TGTGCCAGCAGTAAAGGGGTAGCGGGAGCAGAGACCCAGTACTTC	few	TRBV12-3/TRBV12-4	TRBJ2-5	TRBD2
CSARSGDSEPYGYTF	TGCAGTGCTAGATCAGGGGACAGTGAGCCCTATGGCTACACCTTC	few	TRBV20-1	TRBJ1-2	TRBD1
CASSDAGLSGANVLTF	TGTGCCAGCAGTGATGCAGGGTTGAGTGGGGCCAACGTCCTGACTTTC	-	TRBV28	TRBJ2-6	-
CASSGTPGWTEAFF	TGCGCCAGCAGCGGAACACCAGGGTGGACTGAAGCTTTCTTT	-	TRBV5-1	TRBJ1-1	-
CASSLKPTYEQYF	TGTGCCAGCAGTCTTAAACCGACCTACGAGCAGTACTTC	many	TRBV12-3/TRBV12-4	TRBJ2-7	-
CASSLGRLSNQPQHF	TGTGCCAGCAGCTTAGGACGGCTGAGCAATCAGCCCCAGCATTTT	few	TRBV7-8	TRBJ1-5	-
CASSLRLTTEAFF	TGTGCCAGCAGCTTAAGGCTTACCACTGAAGCTTTCTTT	many	TRBV7-6	TRBJ1-1	-
CASSYFAAGTATSCEQYF	TGTGCCAGCAGTTACTTCGCGGCTGGGACAGCGACATCCTGCGAGCAGTACTTC	-	TRBV6-5	TRBJ2-7	TRBD1
CASSLGGGGNSEQYF	TGTGCCAGCAGCTTAGGGGGGGGGGGGAACTCCGAGCAGTACTTC	once	TRBV7-6	TRBJ2-7	TRBD2
CASSREGYYGYTF	TGTGCCAGCAGCCGCGAGGGGTACTATGGCTACACCTTC	many	TRBV7-2	TRBJ1-2	-
CASSLDLGSQPQHF	TGCGCCAGCAGCTTGGATCTCGGGTCACAGCCCCAGCATTTT	-	TRBV5-1	TRBJ1-5	-
CASSTGTGDNQPQHF	TGTGCCAGTAGTACCGGGACAGGGGACAATCAGCCCCAGCATTTT	many	TRBV19	TRBJ1-5	TRBD1
CASSSGGREQYF	TGCGCCAGCAGCTCCGGGGGCCGGGAGCAGTACTTC	many	TRBV5-1	TRBJ2-7	-
CSVEGLAGTSSGNTIYF	TGCAGCGTTGAAGGTCTAGCGGGAACGAGCTCTGGAAACACCATATATTTT	-	TRBV29-1	TRBJ1-3	-
CASSLDPGASNQPQHF	TGTGCCAGCAGCTTAGACCCAGGGGCTAGCAATCAGCCCCAGCATTTT	-	TRBV7-2	TRBJ1-5	-
CSVENQDLNEQFF	TGCAGCGTTGAGAACCAGGATCTCAATGAGCAGTTCTTC	few	TRBV29-1	TRBJ2-1	-
CASSLFPDSYEQYF	TGTGCCAGCAGCTTATTTCCAGACTCCTACGAGCAGTACTTC	many	TRBV7-9	TRBJ2-7	-
CASRERTGGETQYF	TGTGCCAGCAGGGAGAGGACAGGAGGGGAGACCCAGTACTTC	many	TRBV12-3/TRBV12-4	TRBJ2-5	-
CASSLRTGRNEQYF	TGTGCCAGCAGTCTTCGGACAGGGCGCAACGAGCAGTACTTC	-	TRBV10-3	TRBJ2-7	TRBD1
CASSTGTESCEQYF	TGTGCCAGCAGCACAGGGACGGAAAGTTGCGAGCAGTACTTC	-	TRBV7-9	TRBJ2-7	-
CASSLPSDRGKLYEQYF	TGTGCCAGCAGCTTACCGTCGGACAGGGGGAAACTCTACGAGCAGTACTTC	many	TRBV7-9	TRBJ2-7	TRBD1